Each of the 28 T cell receptor beta chains below was sequenced from the same sample in a study of blood T cell repertoires in COVID-19. Sequencing used immunoSEQ multiplex PCR; TCRdb keeps in-frame clones, though not all of them. The sample includes about 210,000 clones, around 80% seen only once; the top ten take approximately 12%. The sample was peripheral blood. The receptor set was obtained from a middle-aged woman with acute or convalescent COVID-19.

The chain joins TRBV10-3 to TRBJ2-6, with D perhaps TRBD2 (5 bases). Trimming pared 4 bases from V and 0 bases from J, leaving 7 bases between. Per the germline V gene, CDR1 is ENHRY and CDR2 is SYGVKD. This CDR3 spans 15 amino acids. Written as DNA, the CDR3 is TGTGCCATCAGTGGAGGGTTCTCTGGGGCCAACGTCCTGACTTTC. Translated: CAISGGFSGANVLTF.

The chain combines TRBV27 with TRBJ1-5; weak D call: TRBD1 (6 bases). The germline V and J ends were trimmed by 0 bases and 6 bases, with 15 bases remaining between them. The CDR3 is 16 amino acids. Germline CDR1 and CDR2: MNHEY and SMNVEV (reference sequence). Here the CDR3 DNA reads TGTGCCAGCAGTTTATCGAGCGGACAGAGGGGTCAGCCCCAGCATTTT. Amino acid sequence: CASSLSSGQRGQPQHF.

CDR3 in amino acids: CATSDTRTAHGYTF. CDR3 sequence (DNA): TGTGCCACCAGTGACACGCGGACAGCCCATGGCTACACCTTC. The chain combines TRBV24-1 with TRBJ1-2; maybe TRBD1 (6 bases). Germline-derived CDR1 and CDR2 are KGHDR and SFDVKD. There are 14 residues in the CDR3. V gave up 4 bases and J gave up 6 bases, with 14 bases separating them.

CDR3 nucleotides: TGTGCCAGCAGGGGGACAGGGGCGGGTTTCCGCTACACCTTC. Translating it yields CASRGTGAGFRYTF. The gene calls are TRBV3-1 (or the pseudogene TRBV3-2) and TRBJ1-2; TRBD1 agrees at 10 bases. The V gene's germline CDR1 is LGHDT and CDR2 YNNKEL (reference sequence). J was trimmed by 9 bases and V by 6 bases; bases with no gene match: 10. The CDR3 totals 14 residues.

Note on this clone: Different DNA sequences within this sample yield the same CDR3. J is TRBJ2-1 and V is TRBV10-3; no clear D. CDR1 and CDR2 from the germline V gene are ENHRY and SYGVKD. Trimming removed 0 bases at V and 4 bases at J, with 4 bases between. The CDR3 covers 13 residues. The CDR3 coding sequence is TGTGCCATCAGTGAGTCCGGGTACAATGAGCAGTTCTTC. Protein product: CAISESGYNEQFF.

The chain couples TRBV30 to TRBJ1-2; D is perhaps TRBD1 (6 bases). The CDR3 sequence is 17 residues long. The V end was cut by 1 base, the J end by 6 bases, with 24 bases between. CDR1 is GTSNPN and CDR2 is SVGIG in the germline V gene (reference sequence). CDR3 region: CAWSDSHPYRDTDGYTF. The DNA for the CDR3 is TGTGCCTGGAGTGATTCCCACCCATACCGGGACACCGATGGCTACACCTTC.

The count of this clone is one. It is unclear where the CDR3 begins or ends on the DNA, so no DNA is shown, and the CDR3 is as TCRdb lists it. This chain joins TRBV21-1 and TRBJ1-3; TRBD1, the D gene given by the table, was not confirmed from the DNA. TRBV21-1 is tagged as a pseudogene. The CDR3 extends over 17 residues, inclusive of both ends. The CDR3 protein is CASSKEVGTGTGNTIYF.

J is TRBJ1-2 and V is TRBV7-6, with D uncertain. Germline V CDR1 and CDR2: SGHVS, FNYEAQ. The CDR3 length is 15 residues. Deletions cut 0 bases from V and 8 bases from J, with 16 bases between. In DNA, the CDR3 is TGTGCCAGCAGCTTAGCTCTTGAGGGCCGTGGAGGCTACACCTTC. This codes for CASSLALEGRGGYTF.

The V call is TRBV24-1, the J call TRBJ2-5, with 7 bases that match TRBD1. The CDR3 totals 16 residues. V dropped 2 bases and J dropped 5; count of bases not matched to a gene: 10. The germline V gene encodes CDR1 KGHDR and CDR2 SFDVKD. The CDR3 here is CATSDSARGTLETQYF. The CDR3 DNA follows: TGTGCCACCAGTGATTCAGCCAGGGGGACCTTGGAGACCCAGTACTTC.

J is TRBJ1-1 and V is TRBV23-1, with D perhaps TRBD1 (6 bases). TRBV23-1 is identified as an open reading frame with a role that is uncertain. V lost 2 bases and J lost 1, with 11 bases in between. The CDR3 runs 15 residues. CDR3 in amino acids: CASSQPGHSNTEAFF. In nucleotides, the CDR3 is TGCGCCAGCAGTCAACCGGGACACTCGAACACTGAAGCTTTCTTT.

The chain couples TRBV27 to TRBJ2-7; D is perhaps TRBD1 (5 bases). V dropped 6 bases and J dropped 0 bases, with 9 bases sitting between them. Germline lookup yields CDR1 MNHEY and CDR2 SMNVEV (reference sequence). This CDR3 has 13 residues. CDR3 sequence (DNA): TGTGCCAGCAGCGACAGAAACTCCTACGAGCAGTACTTC. This gives the protein CASSDRNSYEQYF.

The CDR3 sequence: CAIRGITEYNEQFF. The DNA for the CDR3 is TGTGCCATCAGAGGAATCACAGAGTACAATGAGCAGTTCTTC. V and J are TRBV10-3 and TRBJ2-1; D gene unclear. The CDR3 length is 14 residues. The germline V gene has CDR1 ENHRY and CDR2 SYGVKD. V lost 6 bases, J lost 4 bases, and 13 bases lay in between.

The chain recombines TRBV12-3 or TRBV12-4 with TRBJ2-1; D may be TRBD2 (6 bases). The ends were cut back, 7 bases at V and 10 bases at J, with 11 bases in the middle. The CDR3 length is 11 residues. CDR3 bases: TGTGCCAGCACCCCGGGGGTGGAGCAGTTCTTC. Encoded protein: CASTPGVEQFF.

This rearrangement joins TRBV30 to TRBJ2-2; no reliable D call. This CDR3 contains 14 residues. Per germline, CDR1 GTSNPN and CDR2 SVGIG (reference sequence). Trimming removed 0 bases from V and 4 bases from J, with 9 bases in between. The CDR3 is CAWSVGRSTGELFF. The CDR3 coding sequence is TGTGCCTGGAGTGTAGGTAGGAGCACCGGGGAGCTGTTTTTT.

The chain employs TRBV6-5 and TRBJ2-7; D is perhaps TRBD1 (6 bases). Germline CDR1 and CDR2: MNHEY and SVGAGI. V dropped 7 bases and J dropped 6 bases, with 19 bases sitting between them. The CDR3 extends over 14 amino acids. The CDR3: CASTNRDAPLEQYF. DNA for the CDR3: TGTGCCAGCACCAACAGGGATGCTCCTCTCGAGCAGTACTTC.

The rearrangement links TRBV30 to TRBJ2-7; D gene unclear. There are 13 residues in the CDR3. In germline, CDR1 is GTSNPN, CDR2 SVGIG (reference sequence). The V and J ends lost 7 bases and 1 base respectively, with 14 bases between them. The CDR3 is CASELEISYEQYF. The DNA for the CDR3 is TGTGCCTCAGAGCTAGAGATTTCCTACGAGCAGTACTTC.

V is TRBV4-1 and J is TRBJ2-1; 14 bases align to TRBD2. V lost 0 bases and J lost 4; bases outside the gene matches: 5. The CDR3 is 18 amino acids. Germline V CDR1 and CDR2: MGHRA, YSYEKL. In nucleotides, the CDR3 is TGCGCCAGCAGCCAAGATTCGGGACTAGCGGGGGTATACAATGAGCAGTTCTTC. It encodes CASSQDSGLAGVYNEQFF.

This chain links TRBV30 with TRBJ2-5, with D uncertain. V lost 1 base, J lost 3 bases, and 9 bases lay in between. The germline V gene has CDR1 GTSNPN and CDR2 SVGIG (reference sequence). The CDR3 is 13 amino acids. CDR3 loop: CAWSALIKETQYF. CDR3 sequence (DNA): TGTGCCTGGAGTGCACTTATCAAAGAGACCCAGTACTTC.

The chain recombines TRBV6-2 or TRBV6-3 with TRBJ2-6, with unresolved D. V was clipped by 6 bases and J by 4 bases, with 7 bases between them. The CDR3 contains 13 residues. Germline V gene lookup returns CDR1 MNHEY and CDR2 SVGEGT. The DNA for the CDR3 is TGTGCCAGCAGCCCTGCGGGGGCCAACGTCCTGACTTTC. Its protein is CASSPAGANVLTF.

The chain joins TRBV11-2 to TRBJ2-7, with a weak D call TRBD2 (5 bases). Germline V gene data show CDR1 as SGHAT and CDR2 as FQNNGV. This CDR3 has 14 residues. The germline V and J ends were trimmed by 2 bases and 0 bases, with 8 bases remaining between them. CDR3 nucleotide sequence: TGTGCCAGCAGCTTATCTCGGGGCTCCTACGAGCAGTACTTC. Protein sequence: CASSLSRGSYEQYF.

The rearrangement links TRBV3-1 (or the pseudogene TRBV3-2) to TRBJ1-1; the D gene is possibly TRBD1 (5 bases). Germline V gene sequence: CDR1 LGHDT, CDR2 YNNKEL (reference sequence). The V end lost 4 bases, the J end lost 6 bases, and 15 bases lay between the germline ends. The CDR3 is 14 residues long. The CDR3 loop reads CASSPLAREAEAFF. The CDR3 region has the DNA TGTGCCAGCAGCCCCCTTGCCAGGGAGGCTGAAGCTTTCTTT.

The CDR3 reads CASSRAQRGTLSSTDTQYF. CDR3 DNA: TGCGCCAGCAGCCGGGCCCAGCGGGGCACCCTATCTAGCACAGATACGCAGTATTTT. The chain carries TRBV5-1 and TRBJ2-3; 7 nucleotides line up with TRBD2. Unmatched junction bases numbered 17, after V lost 4 bases and J lost 0 bases. The CDR3 covers 19 residues. Germline V gives CDR1 SGHRS, CDR2 YFSETQ.

J is TRBJ2-7 and V is TRBV19; 10 bases align to TRBD1. There are 15 residues in the CDR3. V was clipped by 5 bases and J by 3 bases; unmatched bases: 7. Germline V lookup: CDR1 LNHDA, CDR2 SQIVND (reference sequence). The chain's CDR3 is CASSPVWTGGYEQYF. The CDR3 DNA sequence: TGTGCCAGTAGTCCAGTGTGGACAGGGGGCTACGAGCAGTACTTC. Using reference TRBV19 and TRBJ2-7 for the parts outside the CDR3, the full variable domain is DGGITQSPKYLFRKEGQNVTLSCEQNLNHDAMYWYRQDPGQGLRLIYYSQIVNDFQKGDIAEGYSVSREKKESFPLTVTSAQKNPTAFYLCASSPVWTGGYEQYFGPGTRLTVT.

The V and J genes are TRBV7-2 and TRBJ2-3, with 12 nucleotides matching TRBD2. This CDR3 contains 18 residues. V lost 3 bases, J lost 0 bases, and 7 bases stayed unmatched. In germline, CDR1 is SGHTA, CDR2 FQGNSA. CDR3 protein: CASSFRLAGGRSTDTQYF. CDR3 nucleotide sequence: TGTGCCAGCAGCTTTCGGCTAGCGGGGGGGCGGAGCACAGATACGCAGTATTTT.

J is TRBJ2-2 and V is TRBV11-2; tentatively, D is TRBD2 (6 bases). The CDR3 covers 17 residues. The germline gives CDR1 SGHAT, CDR2 FQNNGV. The V gene lost 0 bases and the J gene lost 5 bases, with 16 bases spanning the gap. DNA of the CDR3: TGTGCCAGCAGCTTAGATCCGTGGGAGGCGGCTACCGGGGAGCTGTTTTTT. Encoded protein: CASSLDPWEAATGELFF. The entire variable domain, with the rest obtained from reference TRBV11-2 and TRBJ2-2, is as follows: EAGVAQSPRYKIIEKRQSVAFWCNPISGHATLYWYQQILGQGPKLLIQFQNNGVVDDSQLPKDRFSAERLKGVDSTLKIQPAKLEDSAVYLCASSLDPWEAATGELFFGEGSRLTVL.

The rearrangement uses TRBV19 and TRBJ2-1; 11 positions match TRBD2. CDR3 length: 14 amino acids. Trimming at V came to 7 bases and at J to 5 bases, leaving 4 bases not matched to a gene. Germline V gives CDR1 LNHDA, CDR2 SQIVND (reference sequence). CDR3 DNA: TGTGCCAGTATGCAACTAGCGGGAGACAATGAGCAGTTCTTC. It is translated as CASMQLAGDNEQFF.

The rearrangement joins TRBV7-9 to TRBJ2-1; no firm D call. Trimming took off 8 bases at V and 10 bases at J, with 15 bases between the two ends. The CDR3 loop spans 12 amino acids. CDR1 and CDR2 (germline): SEHNR, FQNEAQ (reference sequence). The CDR3 reads CASGLAPGEQFF. The CDR3 bases are TGTGCCAGCGGATTAGCCCCAGGCGAGCAGTTCTTC.

This clone was detected a few times. This chain links TRBV19 with TRBJ1-4; 8 bases fit TRBD1. This CDR3 is built from 15 residues. J was trimmed by 5 bases and V by 9 bases; bases with no gene match: 11. Germline CDR1 and CDR2: LNHDA and SQIVND (reference sequence). The CDR3: CASKSGQGGNEKLFF. The CDR3 DNA follows: TGTGCCAGCAAATCCGGACAGGGTGGAAATGAAAAACTGTTTTTT.